This T cell receptor beta chain was identified in a study of blood T cells in healthy people across ages. Study-wide points: The diversity estimates, figures obtained from one million T cells, were considered underestimates. Strong correlation existed between TCR beta diversity and naive T cell percentage.

Primed by a sample-barcoded 5' primer and a J-beta primer mix, a second PCR proceeded for about 6 to 11 cycles. TCRdb passed the 5' RACE reads through MiXCR, listing each CDR3 protein once. The sample has a few hundred thousand distinct CDR3 sequences, approximately 26% seen once. This CDR3 region has 19 residues. The ends lost 4 bases at V and 4 bases at J; junction bases unmatched: 13. In regard to this clonotype: Its antigen remains unknown.

The same sample was also used in a study of T cells of mothers and their children.

Sequenced: blood. This TCR was sampled from a boy aged 2 to 9 in good health. The genes are TRBV12-3 or TRBV12-4 and TRBJ2-5; 15 bases map to TRBD2. The CDR3: CASSSSWTSGGAGGETQYF. The CDR3, as DNA: TGTGCCAGCAGTTCCTCTTGGACTAGCGGGGGGGCCGGAGGAGAGACCCAGTACTTC.